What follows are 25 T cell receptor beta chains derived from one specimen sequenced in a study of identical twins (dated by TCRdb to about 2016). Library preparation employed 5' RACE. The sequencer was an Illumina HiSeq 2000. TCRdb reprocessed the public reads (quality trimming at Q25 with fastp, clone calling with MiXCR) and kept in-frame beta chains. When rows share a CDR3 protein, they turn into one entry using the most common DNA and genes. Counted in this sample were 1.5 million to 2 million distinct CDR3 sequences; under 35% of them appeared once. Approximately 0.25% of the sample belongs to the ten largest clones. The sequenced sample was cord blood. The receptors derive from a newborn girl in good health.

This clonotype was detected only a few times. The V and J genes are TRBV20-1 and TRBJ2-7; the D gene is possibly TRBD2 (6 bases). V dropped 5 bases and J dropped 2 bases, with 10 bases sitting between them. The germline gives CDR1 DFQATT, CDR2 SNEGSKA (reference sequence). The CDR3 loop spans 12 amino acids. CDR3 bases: TGCAGTGCTCAACGCGGGACCTACGAGCAGTACTTC. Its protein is CSAQRGTYEQYF.

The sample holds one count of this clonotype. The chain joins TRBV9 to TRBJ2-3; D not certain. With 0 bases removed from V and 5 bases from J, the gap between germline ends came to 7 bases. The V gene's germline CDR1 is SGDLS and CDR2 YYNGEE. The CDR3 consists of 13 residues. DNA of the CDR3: TGTGCCAGCAGCGTAGAGTTCGGAGATACGCAGTATTTT. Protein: CASSVEFGDTQYF.

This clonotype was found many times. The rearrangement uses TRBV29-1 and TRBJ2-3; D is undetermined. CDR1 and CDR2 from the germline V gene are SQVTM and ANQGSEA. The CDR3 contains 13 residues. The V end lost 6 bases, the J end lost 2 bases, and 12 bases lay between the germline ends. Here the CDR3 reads CSVRTGYTDTQYF. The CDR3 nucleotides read TGCAGCGTCAGAACCGGGTACACAGATACGCAGTATTTT.

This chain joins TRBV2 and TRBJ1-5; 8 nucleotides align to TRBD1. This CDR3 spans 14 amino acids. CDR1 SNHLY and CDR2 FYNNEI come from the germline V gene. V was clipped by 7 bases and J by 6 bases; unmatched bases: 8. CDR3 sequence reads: CASKDRVVGQPQHF. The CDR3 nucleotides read TGTGCCAGCAAGGACAGGGTAGTCGGTCAGCCCCAGCATTTT.

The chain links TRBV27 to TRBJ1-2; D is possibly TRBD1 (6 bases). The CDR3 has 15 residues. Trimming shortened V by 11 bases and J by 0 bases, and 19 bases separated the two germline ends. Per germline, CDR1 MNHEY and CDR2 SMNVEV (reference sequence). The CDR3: CASSTGGRANYGYTF. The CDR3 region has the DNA TGTGCCTCCAGCACGGGGGGCAGGGCTAACTATGGCTACACCTTC.

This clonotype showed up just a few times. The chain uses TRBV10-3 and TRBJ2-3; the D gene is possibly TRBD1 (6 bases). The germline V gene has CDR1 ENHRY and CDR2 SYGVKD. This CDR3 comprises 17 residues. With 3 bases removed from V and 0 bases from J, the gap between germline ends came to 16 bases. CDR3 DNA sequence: TGTGCCATCAGTGACCGTGGGGGCTACTCTAGCACAGATACGCAGTATTTT. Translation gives CAISDRGGYSSTDTQYF.

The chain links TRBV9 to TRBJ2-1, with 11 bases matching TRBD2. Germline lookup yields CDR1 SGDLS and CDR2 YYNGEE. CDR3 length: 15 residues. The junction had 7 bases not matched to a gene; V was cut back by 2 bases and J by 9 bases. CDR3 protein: CASSVTTSGEAEQFF. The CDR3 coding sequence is TGTGCCAGCAGCGTTACGACTAGCGGGGAAGCTGAGCAGTTCTTC.

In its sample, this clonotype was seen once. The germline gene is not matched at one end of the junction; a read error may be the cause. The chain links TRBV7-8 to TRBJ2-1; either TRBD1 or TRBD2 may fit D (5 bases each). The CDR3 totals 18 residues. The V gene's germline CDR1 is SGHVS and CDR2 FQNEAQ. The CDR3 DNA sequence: TGTGCCAGCAGCTTGGGCTGGGACCCCTTTAGCTCCTACAATGAGCAGTCCTTC. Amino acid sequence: CASSLGWDPFSSYNEQSF. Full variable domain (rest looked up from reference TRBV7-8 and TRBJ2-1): GAGVSQSPRYKVAKRGQDVALRCDPISGHVSLFWYQQALGQGPEFLTYFQNEAQLDKSGLPSDRFFAERPEGSVSTLKIQRTQQEDSAVYLCASSLGWDPFSSYNEQSFGPGTRLTVL.

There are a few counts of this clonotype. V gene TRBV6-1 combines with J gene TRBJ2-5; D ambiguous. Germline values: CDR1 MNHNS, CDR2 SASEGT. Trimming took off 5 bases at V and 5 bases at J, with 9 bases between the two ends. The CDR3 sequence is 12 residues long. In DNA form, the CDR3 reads TGTGCCAGCAGTCAAAGGGCGGAGACCCAGTACTTC. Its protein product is CASSQRAETQYF.

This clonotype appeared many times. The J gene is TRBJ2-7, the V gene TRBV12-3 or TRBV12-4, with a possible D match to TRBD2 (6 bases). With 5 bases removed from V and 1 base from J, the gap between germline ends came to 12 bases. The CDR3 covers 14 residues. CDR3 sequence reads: CASSRLGGSYEQYF. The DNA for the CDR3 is TGTGCCAGCAGTCGACTAGGCGGTTCCTACGAGCAGTACTTC.

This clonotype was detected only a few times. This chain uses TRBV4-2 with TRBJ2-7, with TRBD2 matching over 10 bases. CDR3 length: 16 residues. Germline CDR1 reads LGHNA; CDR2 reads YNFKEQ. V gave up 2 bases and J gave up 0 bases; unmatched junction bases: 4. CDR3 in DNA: TGTGCCAGCAGCCAAACTTCTAGCGGGGGCTCCTACGAGCAGTACTTC. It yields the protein CASSQTSSGGSYEQYF.

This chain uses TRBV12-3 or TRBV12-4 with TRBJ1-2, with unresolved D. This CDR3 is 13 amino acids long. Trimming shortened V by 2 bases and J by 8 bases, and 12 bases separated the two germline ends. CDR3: CASSLTWVSGYTF. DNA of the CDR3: TGTGCCAGCAGTTTAACCTGGGTGAGCGGCTACACCTTC.

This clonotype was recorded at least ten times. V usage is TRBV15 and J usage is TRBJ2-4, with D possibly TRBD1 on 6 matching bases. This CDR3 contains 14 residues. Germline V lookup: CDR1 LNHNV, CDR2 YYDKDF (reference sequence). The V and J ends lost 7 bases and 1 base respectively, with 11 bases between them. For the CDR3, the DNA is TGTGCCACCACCCTCGACAGGGCCAAAAACATTCAGTACTTC. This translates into CATTLDRAKNIQYF.

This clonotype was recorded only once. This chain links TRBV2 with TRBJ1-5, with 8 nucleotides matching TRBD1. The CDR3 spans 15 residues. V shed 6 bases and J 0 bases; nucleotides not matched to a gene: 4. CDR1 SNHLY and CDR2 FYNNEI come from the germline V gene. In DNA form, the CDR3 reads TGTGCCAGCAGGGGGACAGGCGCTAGCAATCAGCCCCAGCATTTT. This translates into CASRGTGASNQPQHF.

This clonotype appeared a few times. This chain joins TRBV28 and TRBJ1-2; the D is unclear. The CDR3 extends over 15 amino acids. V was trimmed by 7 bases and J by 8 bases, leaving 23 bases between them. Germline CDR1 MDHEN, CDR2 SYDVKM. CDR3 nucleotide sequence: TGTGCCAGCAACAACGAGGTTGGGGTGATTGGGGGCTACACCTTC. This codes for CASNNEVGVIGGYTF.

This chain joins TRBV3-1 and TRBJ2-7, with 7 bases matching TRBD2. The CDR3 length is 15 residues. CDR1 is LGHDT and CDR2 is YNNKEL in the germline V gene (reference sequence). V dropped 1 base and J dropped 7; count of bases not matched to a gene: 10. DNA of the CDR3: TGTGCCAGCAGCCAAGGAGGCCTAGCGGTAATAGAGCAGTACTTC. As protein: CASSQGGLAVIEQYF.

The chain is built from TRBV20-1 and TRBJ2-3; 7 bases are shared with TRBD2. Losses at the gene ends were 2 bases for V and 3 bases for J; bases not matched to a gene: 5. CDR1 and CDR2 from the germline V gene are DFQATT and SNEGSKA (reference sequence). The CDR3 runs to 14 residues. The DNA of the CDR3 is TGCAGTGCTAGACGGAGCGGGACGACAGATACGCAGTATTTT. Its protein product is CSARRSGTTDTQYF.

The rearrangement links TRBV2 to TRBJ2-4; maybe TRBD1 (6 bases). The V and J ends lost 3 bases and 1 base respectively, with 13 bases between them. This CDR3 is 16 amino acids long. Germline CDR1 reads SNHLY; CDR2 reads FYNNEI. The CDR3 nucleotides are TGTGCCAGCAGTGATCCGGCTACAGGGGCCAAAAACATTCAGTACTTC. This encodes CASSDPATGAKNIQYF.

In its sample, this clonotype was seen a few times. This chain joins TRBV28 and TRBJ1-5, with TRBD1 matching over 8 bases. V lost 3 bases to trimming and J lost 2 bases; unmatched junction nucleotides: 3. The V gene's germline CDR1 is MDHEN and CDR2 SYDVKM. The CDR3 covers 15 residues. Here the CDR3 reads CASSFSGGRNQPQHF. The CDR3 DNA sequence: TGTGCCAGCAGTTTTTCAGGGGGCCGCAATCAGCCCCAGCATTTT.

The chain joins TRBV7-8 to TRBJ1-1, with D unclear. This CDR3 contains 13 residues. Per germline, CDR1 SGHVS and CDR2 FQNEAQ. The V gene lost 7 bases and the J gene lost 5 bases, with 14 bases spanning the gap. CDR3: CASTKGWVTEAFF. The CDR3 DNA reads TGTGCCAGCACCAAAGGGTGGGTTACTGAAGCTTTCTTT.

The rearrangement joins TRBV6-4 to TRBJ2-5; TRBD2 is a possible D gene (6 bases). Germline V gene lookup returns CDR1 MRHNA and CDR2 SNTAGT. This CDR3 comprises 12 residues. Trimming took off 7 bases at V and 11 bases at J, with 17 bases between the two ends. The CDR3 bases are TGTGCCAGCAACAGCGGGTTTGGTGAGCAGTACTTC. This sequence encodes CASNSGFGEQYF.

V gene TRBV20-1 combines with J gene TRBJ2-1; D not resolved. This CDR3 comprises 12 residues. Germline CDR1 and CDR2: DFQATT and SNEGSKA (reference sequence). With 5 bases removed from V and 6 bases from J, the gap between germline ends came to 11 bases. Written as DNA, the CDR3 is TGCAGTGCTCAGTCCTGGGGCAATGAGCAGTTCTTC. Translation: CSAQSWGNEQFF.

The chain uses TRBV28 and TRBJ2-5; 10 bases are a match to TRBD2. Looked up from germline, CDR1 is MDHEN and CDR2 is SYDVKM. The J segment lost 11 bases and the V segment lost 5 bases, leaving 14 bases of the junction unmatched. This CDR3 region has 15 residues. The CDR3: CASSVTSGTNNEQYF. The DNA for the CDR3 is TGTGCCAGCAGTGTTACTAGCGGGACTAACAATGAGCAGTACTTC.

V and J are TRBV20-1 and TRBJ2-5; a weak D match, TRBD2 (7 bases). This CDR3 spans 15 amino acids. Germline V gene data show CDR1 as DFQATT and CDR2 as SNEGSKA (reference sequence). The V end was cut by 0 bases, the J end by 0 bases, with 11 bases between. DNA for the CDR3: TGCAGTGCTAGAGATGCGGGGGCGTACCAAGAGACCCAGTACTTC. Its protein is CSARDAGAYQETQYF.

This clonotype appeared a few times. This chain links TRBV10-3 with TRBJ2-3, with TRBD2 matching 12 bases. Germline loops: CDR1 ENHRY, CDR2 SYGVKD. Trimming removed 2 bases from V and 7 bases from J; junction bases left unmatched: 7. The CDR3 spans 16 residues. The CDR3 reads CAISEGLAGHMYTQYF. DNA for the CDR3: TGTGCCATCAGTGAGGGACTAGCGGGGCACATGTATACGCAGTATTTT.